The TCR beta chain described here comes from a study of T-cell reconstitution after alpha-beta-depleted transplantation in children. Overall study findings and caveats: Reportedly, roughly two months post-transplant, alpha-beta T cells arose from several hundred expanded graft clones. The high TCRbeta diversity at day 60 in some patients came from surviving recipient T cells and thymic progenitors. Newly generated T cells supplied most T-cell counts and diversity one year post-transplant.

Trimming removed 8 bases from V and 2 bases from J; junction bases left unmatched: 2. CDR1 and CDR2 from the germline V gene are MDHEN and SYDVKM. CDR3 length: 14 amino acids. This clonotype was counted only a few times. The antigen is unknown. Using unique molecular identifiers, the investigators prepared the TCRbeta library. TCRdb reprocessed the PCR reads with MiXCR, giving one entry per CDR3 protein. The data show some 300,000 distinct CDR3 sequences, less than 9.5% seen once. Specimen: peripheral blood, collected 360 days after TCRalphabeta/CD19-depleted stem cell transplant. V usage is TRBV28 and J usage is TRBJ2-1; 11 positions agree with TRBD2. The receptor was derived from a female patient younger than 10 who had a stem cell transplant for Fanconi anemia, so the T cells may come from the graft donor. The CDR3 is CASYSGGAYNEQFF. DNA for the CDR3: TGTGCCAGCTATAGCGGGGGGGCCTACAATGAGCAGTTCTTC.